The 14 T cell receptor beta chains given below trace back to one sample, sequenced in a study of blood T cells in healthy people across ages. With a J-beta primer mix and a sample-barcoded 5' primer, a second PCR ran about 7 to 12 cycles. TCRdb passed the 5' RACE reads through MiXCR, listing each CDR3 protein once. The data show about a million distinct CDR3 sequences, with around 48% seen just once and about an eighth held by the top ten. Material for sequencing was blood. The receptor source for this set is a man aged 25 to 40 in good health.

V usage is TRBV7-2 and J usage is TRBJ1-6, with D maybe TRBD1 (5 bases). This CDR3 is built from 16 residues. CDR1 is SGHTA, CDR2 FQGNSA, per germline. The germline V and J ends were trimmed by 0 bases and 6 bases, with 12 bases remaining between them. The CDR3 spells CASSLAGTDTNSPLHF. For the CDR3, the DNA is TGTGCCAGCAGCTTAGCGGGGACCGACACTAATTCACCCCTCCACTTT.

This clonotype was counted only a few times. The V and J genes are TRBV4-1 and TRBJ2-2; TRBD2 agrees at 7 bases. Trimming removed 0 bases from V and 2 bases from J; junction bases left unmatched: 3. The CDR3 sequence is 16 residues long. Germline V lookup: CDR1 MGHRA, CDR2 YSYEKL. The chain's CDR3 is CASSQEGGTNTGELFF. CDR3 coding DNA: TGCGCCAGCAGCCAAGAGGGAGGGACCAACACCGGGGAGCTGTTTTTT.

This CDR3 reads CAWSRDRGLYEQYF. CDR3 DNA: TGTGCCTGGAGTCGAGACAGGGGGCTCTACGAGCAGTACTTC. The chain has TRBV30 and TRBJ2-7, with 10 bases identical to TRBD1. The CDR3 is made up of 14 amino acids. The V gene end was trimmed by 2 bases and the J gene end by 3 bases; junction bases not matched to a gene: 4. Germline CDR1 GTSNPN, CDR2 SVGIG (reference sequence). Based on the CDR3 plus reference TRBV30 and TRBJ2-7, the full variable domain is SQTIHQWPATLVQPVGSPLSLECTVEGTSNPNLYWYRQAAGRGLQLLFYSVGIGQISSEVPQNLSASRPQDRQFILSSKKLLLSDSGFYLCAWSRDRGLYEQYFGPGTRLTVT.

Ten or more counts support this clonotype. V gene TRBV5-1 combines with J gene TRBJ2-2; 8 bases align to TRBD2. V lost 6 bases, J lost 0 bases, and 4 bases stayed unmatched. CDR1 SGHRS and CDR2 YFSETQ come from the germline V gene. The CDR3 sequence is 15 residues long. This CDR3 is CASKGGGTNTGELFF. The CDR3 DNA reads as TGCGCCAGCAAAGGCGGGGGGACGAACACCGGGGAGCTGTTTTTT.

The V gene is TRBV30, the J gene TRBJ1-1; the D is unclear. Deletions cut 8 bases from V and 4 bases from J, with 8 bases between. The V gene's germline CDR1 is GTSNPN and CDR2 SVGIG (reference sequence). The CDR3 has 10 residues. CDR3 coding DNA: TGTGCCGGAGACACCACTGAAGCTTTCTTT. Its translation is CAGDTTEAFF.

This clonotype was counted many times. The rearrangement joins TRBV4-1 to TRBJ1-2, with D perhaps matching TRBD1 (6 bases). The CDR3 runs to 14 residues. The V gene lost 2 bases and the J gene lost 5 bases, with 12 bases spanning the gap. Germline V gene data show CDR1 as MGHRA and CDR2 as YSYEKL. CDR3 region: CASSQLSQGYGYTF. CDR3 sequence (DNA): TGCGCCAGCAGCCAATTGAGCCAGGGGTATGGCTACACCTTC.

The chain is built from TRBV28 and TRBJ2-3, with 15 bases identical to TRBD2. This CDR3 spans 17 amino acids. The germline V gene has CDR1 MDHEN and CDR2 SYDVKM. The V gene end was trimmed by 5 bases and the J gene end by 4 bases; junction bases not matched to a gene: 7. The CDR3 nucleotides are TGTGCCAGCAGTCCCTGGACTAGCGGGGGGGCGGCAGATACGCAGTATTTT. It specifies CASSPWTSGGAADTQYF. The variable domain in full, completed from reference TRBV28 and TRBJ2-3, reads DVKVTQSSRYLVKRTGEKVFLECVQDMDHENMFWYRQDPGLGLRLIYFSYDVKMKEKGDIPEGYSVSREKKERFSLILESASTNQTSMYLCASSPWTSGGAADTQYFGPGTRLTVL.

The V call is TRBV28, the J call TRBJ1-5; unclear D gene. CDR1 is MDHEN and CDR2 is SYDVKM in the germline V gene. CDR3 length: 13 amino acids. Between the trimmed V and J ends, which lost 7 bases and 9 bases, there was a span of 16 bases. CDR3 DNA sequence: TGTGCCAGCACCAGCCAGCAAGGGATGCCCCAGCATTTT. Its protein product is CASTSQQGMPQHF.

This chain uses TRBV6-6 with TRBJ2-5; 9 bases line up with TRBD1. The end of the DNA aligns better with TRBJ2-7, so the J call may be wrong. CDR1 and CDR2 from the germline V gene are MNHNY and SVGAGI (reference sequence). The CDR3 is made up of 15 amino acids. CDR3 sequence (DNA): TGTGCCAGCAGTTTGCCGGGACAGGGCTTCAACGAGCAGTACTTC. Translating gives CASSLPGQGFNEQYF.

This rearrangement joins TRBV5-1 to TRBJ2-3; the D gene is possibly TRBD2 (6 bases). Deletions cut 5 bases from V and 0 bases from J, with 13 bases between. From germline, CDR1 is SGHRS and CDR2 YFSETQ. The CDR3 totals 15 residues. This CDR3 reads CASSGLATSTDTQYF. The CDR3 nucleotides read TGCGCCAGCAGTGGGCTAGCGACTAGCACAGATACGCAGTATTTT.

The rearrangement links TRBV7-2 to TRBJ2-7; 10 bases are shared with TRBD1. Germline lookup yields CDR1 SGHTA and CDR2 FQGNSA. J was trimmed by 1 base and V by 5 bases; bases with no gene match: 11. The CDR3 runs 17 residues. CDR3 sequence reads: CASSRGTGAPTSYEQYF. In DNA, the CDR3 is TGTGCCAGCAGCAGAGGGACAGGGGCCCCTACGTCCTACGAGCAGTACTTC.

This chain connects TRBV6-5 to TRBJ2-1; 10 bases map to TRBD2. Trimming removed 11 bases from V and 5 bases from J; junction bases left unmatched: 9. The germline CDR1 and CDR2 sequences are MNHEY and SVGAGI. The CDR3 runs to 14 residues. CDR3 amino acids: CAVEAGGPNNEQFF. CDR3 nucleotides: TGTGCCGTCGAAGCGGGGGGGCCGAACAATGAGCAGTTCTTC.

A word on this clonotype: With a much larger clone just one base away, this may be a read error. The chain is built from TRBV20-1 and TRBJ2-1; D is ambiguous. The germline V gene has CDR1 DFQATT and CDR2 SNEGSKA (reference sequence). There are 15 residues in the CDR3. Trimming removed 0 bases from V and 10 bases from J, with 19 bases in between. The CDR3 reads CSAREGESPSYEQFF. CDR3 sequence (DNA): TGCAGTGCTAGAGAGGGTGAGTCACCCTCCTACGAGCAGTTCTTC.

The rearrangement uses TRBV4-1 and TRBJ2-1; 13 nucleotides match TRBD2. The CDR3 spans 17 residues. Germline V gene sequence: CDR1 MGHRA, CDR2 YSYEKL. V trimming: 4 bases; J trimming: 7 bases; junction bases outside the gene matches: 10. The CDR3 protein is CASSRRTSGGPGNEQFF. CDR3 nucleotide sequence: TGCGCCAGCAGCCGCCGGACTAGCGGGGGCCCCGGGAATGAGCAGTTCTTC.